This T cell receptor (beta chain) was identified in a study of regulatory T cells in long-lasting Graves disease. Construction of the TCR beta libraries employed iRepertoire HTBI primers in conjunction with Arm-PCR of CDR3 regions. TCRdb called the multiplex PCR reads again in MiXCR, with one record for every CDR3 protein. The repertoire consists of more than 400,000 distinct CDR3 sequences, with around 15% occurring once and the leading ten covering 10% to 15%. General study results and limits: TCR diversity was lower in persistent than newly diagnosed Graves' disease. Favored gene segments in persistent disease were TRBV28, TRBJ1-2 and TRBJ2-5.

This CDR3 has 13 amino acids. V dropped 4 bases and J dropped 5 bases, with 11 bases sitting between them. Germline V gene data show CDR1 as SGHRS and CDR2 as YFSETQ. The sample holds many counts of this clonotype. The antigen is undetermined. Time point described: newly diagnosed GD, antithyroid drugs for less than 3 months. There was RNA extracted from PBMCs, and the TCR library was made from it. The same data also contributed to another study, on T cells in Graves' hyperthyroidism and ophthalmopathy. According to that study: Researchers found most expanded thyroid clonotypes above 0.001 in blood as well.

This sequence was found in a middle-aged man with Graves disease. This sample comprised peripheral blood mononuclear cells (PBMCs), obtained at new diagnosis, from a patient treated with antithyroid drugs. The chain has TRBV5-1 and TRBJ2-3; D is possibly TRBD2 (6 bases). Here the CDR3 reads CASSLSGRDTQYF. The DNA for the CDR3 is TGCGCCAGCAGCCTTAGCGGCCGAGATACGCAGTATTTT.